A single sample is the source of the 18 T cell receptor beta chains below, sequenced in a study of control samples from healthy donors and cancer patients (dated by TCRdb to the early 2020s). Library preparation employed the immunoSEQ multiplex PCR assay. The clones in this table, taken by TCRdb from immuneACCESS, are in-frame only. Not every clone is retained; where verified, under half of the shortfall comes from an unresolved V gene, and the cause of the rest is unknown. Within this sample are 100,000 to 150,000 clones, with about nine tenths of them counted one time only. The ten largest clones take up around 7.6% of the sample. Sequenced input: PBMCs. The receptors come from a man aged 50-59 years with head and neck cancer.

The chain carries TRBV28 and TRBJ2-1; D might be TRBD2 (6 bases). CDR1 and CDR2 from the germline V gene are MDHEN and SYDVKM. CDR3 length: 15 residues. V was cut by 3 bases and J by 3 bases, with 12 bases left in between. The CDR3 coding sequence is TGTGCCAGCAGTTTCGGGGGAGTTCGCTACAATGAGCAGTTCTTC. It codes for CASSFGGVRYNEQFF.

J is TRBJ2-7 and V is TRBV5-4; TRBD1 is a possible D gene (5 bases). Trimming stripped 0 bases from V and 10 bases from J, with 14 bases between. The germline gives CDR1 SGHNT, CDR2 YYREEE (reference sequence). This CDR3 has 13 residues. The CDR3 nucleotides read TGTGCCAGCAGCTTGGGTGGGGCTCCGGATCAGTACTTC. Its translation is CASSLGGAPDQYF.

The chain couples TRBV5-1 to TRBJ2-1; TRBD2 agrees at 9 bases. The V gene end was trimmed by 1 base and the J gene end by 8 bases; junction bases not matched to a gene: 10. Germline CDR1 and CDR2: SGHRS and YFSETQ. CDR3 length equals 16 residues. CDR3 sequence: CASSLSPGQRGDEQFF. CDR3 bases: TGCGCCAGCAGCTTGTCTCCGGGACAGCGGGGGGATGAGCAGTTCTTC. The full variable domain, rest sourced from reference TRBV5-1 and TRBJ2-1, is KAGVTQTPRYLIKTRGQQVTLSCSPISGHRSVSWYQQTPGQGLQFLFEYFSETQRNKGNFPGRFSGRQFSNSRSEMNVSTLELGDSALYLCASSLSPGQRGDEQFFGPGTRLTVL.

J is TRBJ1-3 and V is TRBV28; D unclear. Germline assignment: CDR1 MDHEN and CDR2 SYDVKM. Trimming removed 5 bases from V and 0 bases from J, with 14 bases in between. The CDR3 is made up of 16 amino acids. CDR3 coding DNA: TGTGCCAGCAGTCCCACGGGGATAAACTCTGGAAACACCATATATTTT. This encodes CASSPTGINSGNTIYF.

This clone has just one count. The chain joins TRBV27 to TRBJ1-1; D not resolved. The CDR3 is made up of 13 amino acids. Trimming pared 5 bases from V and 2 bases from J, leaving 9 bases between. Germline V lookup: CDR1 MNHEY, CDR2 SMNVEV (reference sequence). The CDR3: CASSSRSNTEAFF. Written as DNA, the CDR3 is TGTGCCAGCAGTAGCAGGAGCAACACTGAAGCTTTCTTT.

This chain connects TRBV6-6 to TRBJ2-7; possible D gene TRBD2, 6 bases. The CDR3 sequence is 10 residues long. V shed 8 bases and J shed 5 bases, with 7 bases lying between them. Germline CDR1 is MNHNY and CDR2 is SVGAGI (reference sequence). CDR3 coding DNA: TGTGCCAGCTGGGGGGACGAGCAGTACTTC. This gives the protein CASWGDEQYF.

This sequence joins TRBV7-3 and TRBJ1-1; no clear D gene. V gave up 6 bases and J gave up 1 base, with 9 bases separating them. CDR3 length: 13 amino acids. The germline gives CDR1 SGHTA, CDR2 FQGTGA. CDR3 sequence: CASSFNTNTEAFF. CDR3 bases: TGTGCCAGCAGTTTTAATACGAACACTGAAGCTTTCTTT.

This clone occurred once. The chain employs TRBV24-1 and TRBJ2-5; a weak D match, TRBD2 (6 bases). Germline CDR1 is KGHDR and CDR2 is SFDVKD. The CDR3 spans 14 residues. Trimming pared 7 bases from V and 7 bases from J, leaving 18 bases between. The CDR3 DNA sequence: TGTGCCACCAGCCTTACAGGACTGGAGGGGACCCAGTACTTC. Its protein product is CATSLTGLEGTQYF.

The chain carries TRBV5-6 and TRBJ2-7; D is uncertain. The CDR3 length is 15 residues. Germline lookup yields CDR1 SGHDT and CDR2 YYEEEE. V lost 2 bases to trimming and J lost 4 bases, with 16 bases between them. The CDR3 loop is CASSLSPSVEYEQYF. CDR3 nucleotide sequence: TGTGCCAGCAGCTTATCCCCGTCGGTGGAATACGAGCAGTACTTC.

This chain connects TRBV19 to TRBJ2-2; 9 nucleotides agree with TRBD1. With V trimmed by 1 base and J by 3 bases, 0 bases remained unmatched. The CDR3 has 15 residues. Germline values: CDR1 LNHDA, CDR2 SQIVND (reference sequence). The CDR3 nucleotides read TGTGCCAGTAGTATAGGGGACAGGGACACCGGGGAGCTGTTTTTT. Protein sequence: CASSIGDRDTGELFF.

This clone turned up a few times. The chain employs TRBV19 and TRBJ2-7, with a possible D match to TRBD1 (6 bases). V lost 6 bases and J 4 bases, leaving 16 bases between the germline ends. The germline V gene has CDR1 LNHDA and CDR2 SQIVND (reference sequence). CDR3 length: 14 amino acids. The CDR3 DNA is TGTGCCAGTAGCCAACCGGGACAAAAATACGAGCAGTACTTC. It is translated as CASSQPGQKYEQYF. The full variable domain, in which reference TRBV19 and TRBJ2-7 provide the parts outside the CDR3, is DGGITQSPKYLFRKEGQNVTLSCEQNLNHDAMYWYRQDPGQGLRLIYYSQIVNDFQKGDIAEGYSVSREKKESFPLTVTSAQKNPTAFYLCASSQPGQKYEQYFGPGTRLTVT.

The V and J genes are TRBV10-1 and TRBJ2-3, with TRBD1 as a possible D gene (5 bases). Trimming left V 4 bases short and J 2 bases short, with 10 bases between. Germline V gene data show CDR1 as WNHNN and CDR2 as SYGVQD (reference sequence). The CDR3 has 14 amino acids. The DNA of the CDR3 is TGCGCCAGCAGTGGACAGATACTCACAGATACGCAGTATTTT. It specifies CASSGQILTDTQYF.

The chain carries TRBV6-5 and TRBJ1-3, with a tentative D call TRBD1 (5 bases). Per the germline V gene, CDR1 is MNHEY and CDR2 is SVGAGI. V lost 6 bases and J lost 0, with 12 bases in between. The CDR3 covers 15 residues. This chain's CDR3 is CASRRGESSGNTIYF. As DNA, the CDR3 is TGTGCCAGCAGAAGGGGTGAAAGCTCTGGAAACACCATATATTTT.

The chain combines TRBV11-3 with TRBJ1-2; D call uncertain. Looked up from germline, CDR1 is SGHNT and CDR2 is YENEEA. This CDR3 contains 14 residues. V was trimmed by 4 bases and J by 0 bases, leaving 9 bases between them. CDR3 in amino acids: CASSSEAPNYGYTF. Here the CDR3 DNA reads TGTGCCAGCAGCTCAGAGGCCCCTAACTATGGCTACACCTTC.

The CDR3 region has the DNA TGCGCCAGCAGCCGTCCCGGGACAGGGAACACTGAAGCTTTCTTT. It translates to CASSRPGTGNTEAFF. This chain joins TRBV10-2 and TRBJ1-1, with 8 positions matching TRBD1. J gave up 1 base and V 6 bases, and 7 bases lay outside the gene matches. From germline, CDR1 is WSHSY and CDR2 SAAADI. The CDR3 contains 15 residues.

V is TRBV29-1 and J is TRBJ1-4; TRBD1 might be the D (6 bases). Germline CDR1 is SQVTM and CDR2 is ANQGSEA. This CDR3 region has 13 residues. Trimming stripped 5 bases from V and 3 bases from J, with 10 bases between. CDR3 region: CSVYRVANEKLFF. CDR3 sequence (DNA): TGCAGCGTTTACAGGGTGGCTAATGAAAAACTGTTTTTT. Full variable domain (outside the CDR3, taken from reference TRBV29-1 and TRBJ1-4): SAVISQKPSRDICQRGTSLTIQCQVDSQVTMMFWYRQQPGQSLTLIATANQGSEATYESGFVIDKFPISRPNLTFSTLTVSNMSPEDSSIYLCSVYRVANEKLFFGSGTQLSVL.

V and J are TRBV25-1 and TRBJ1-2; D is unresolved. The CDR3 sequence is 13 residues long. The V end was cut by 4 bases, the J end by 5 bases, with 11 bases between. From germline, CDR1 is MGHDK and CDR2 SYGVNS. The CDR3 DNA follows: TGTGCCAGCAGTGCCCCGGGCCCATATGGCTACACCTTC. It encodes CASSAPGPYGYTF.

CDR3 protein: CSVVKGAREQYF. The CDR3 nucleotides read TGCAGCGTTGTAAAGGGGGCGCGGGAGCAGTACTTC. The chain has TRBV29-1 and TRBJ2-7; 7 bases align to TRBD1. Germline CDR1 and CDR2: SQVTM and ANQGSEA. CDR3 length equals 12 residues. The V and J ends lost 4 bases and 7 bases, in that order; junction bases with no gene match: 7.